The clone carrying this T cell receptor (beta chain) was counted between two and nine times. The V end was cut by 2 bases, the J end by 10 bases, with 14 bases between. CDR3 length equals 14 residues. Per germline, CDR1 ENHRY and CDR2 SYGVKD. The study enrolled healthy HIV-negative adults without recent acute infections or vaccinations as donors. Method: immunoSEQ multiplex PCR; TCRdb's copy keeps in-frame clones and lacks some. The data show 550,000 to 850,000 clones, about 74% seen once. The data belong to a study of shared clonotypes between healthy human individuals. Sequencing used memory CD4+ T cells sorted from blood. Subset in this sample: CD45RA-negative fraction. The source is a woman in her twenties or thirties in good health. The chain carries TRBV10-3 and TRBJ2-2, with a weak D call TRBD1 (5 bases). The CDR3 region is CAISEPSARVELFF. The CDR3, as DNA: TGTGCCATCAGTGAGCCTAGTGCCAGGGTGGAGCTGTTTTTT.